These 30 T cell receptor beta chains were sequenced from one sample in a study of blood T cell repertoires in COVID-19. Profiled with immunoSEQ multiplex PCR; TCRdb holds only in-frame clones, not every one. Of just under 250,000 clones listed, approximately 84% are singletons. The material sequenced was peripheral blood. Every receptor here comes from a woman in her twenties or thirties who had recovered from COVID-19.

The DNA of the CDR3 is TGTGCCAGCTCGCCGGGTCCCCAGAAGCCCACTGAAGCTTTCTTT. The encoded protein is CASSPGPQKPTEAFF. The chain has TRBV18 and TRBJ1-1; D unresolved. The CDR3 is 15 residues long. Germline lookup yields CDR1 KGHSH and CDR2 LQKENI. V was trimmed by 6 bases and J by 4 bases, leaving 18 bases between them.

The chain recombines TRBV4-1 with TRBJ2-1; the match to TRBD2 covers 9 bases. This CDR3 comprises 16 residues. V gave up 0 bases and J gave up 2 bases; unmatched junction bases: 2. The germline CDR1 and CDR2 sequences are MGHRA and YSYEKL. In DNA, the CDR3 is TGCGCCAGCAGCCAAGAGCGGGGGGGCACCTACAATGAGCAGTTCTTC. Translation: CASSQERGGTYNEQFF.

This chain links TRBV11-2 with TRBJ2-3, with D hard to call. V was shortened by 7 bases and J by 3 bases, with 14 bases between the two germline ends. CDR1 and CDR2 (germline): SGHAT, FQNNGV. This CDR3 has 14 residues. As DNA, the CDR3 is TGTGCCAGCACCCTGACTCTTTCTACAGATACGCAGTATTTT. It codes for CASTLTLSTDTQYF.

This chain uses TRBV5-1 with TRBJ2-2; weak D call: TRBD1 (5 bases). CDR3 length equals 15 residues. V was cut by 4 bases and J by 0 bases, with 10 bases left in between. In germline, CDR1 is SGHRS, CDR2 YFSETQ. The CDR3 here is CASSPGHANTGELFF. The DNA of the CDR3 is TGCGCCAGCAGCCCAGGACACGCGAACACCGGGGAGCTGTTTTTT.

V usage is TRBV2 and J usage is TRBJ1-2, with D perhaps matching TRBD1 (5 bases). Trimming removed 2 bases from V and 7 bases from J, with 8 bases in between. Germline V CDR1 and CDR2: SNHLY, FYNNEI. The CDR3 is 12 amino acids. In DNA form, the CDR3 reads TGTGCCAGCAGTGAACGGGGGAGTGGCTACACCTTC. It encodes CASSERGSGYTF.

This chain links TRBV7-3 with TRBJ2-5, with TRBD2 matching over 10 bases. Germline assignment: CDR1 SGHTA and CDR2 FQGTGA. The CDR3 is 15 residues long. With V trimmed by 5 bases and J by 5 bases, 8 bases remained unmatched. CDR3 nucleotide sequence: TGTGCCAGCAGCGAGGGACTAGCGAGGACCGAGACCCAGTACTTC. Translation gives CASSEGLARTETQYF. Drawing the rest from reference TRBV7-3 and TRBJ2-5, the complete variable domain is GAGVSQTPSNKVTEKGKYVELRCDPISGHTALYWYRQSLGQGPEFLIYFQGTGAADDSGLPNDRFFAVRPEGSVSTLKIQRTERGDSAVYLCASSEGLARTETQYFGPGTRLLVL.

Worth noting for this clone: A much larger clone lies a single base off, so this may be a read error. This CDR3 is CASSGSSGGANEQFF. The CDR3 DNA sequence: TGTGCCAGCAGTGGCTCTAGCGGGGGGGCCAATGAGCAGTTCTTC. The rearrangement links TRBV2 to TRBJ2-1; TRBD2 aligns across 12 bases. Germline V CDR1 and CDR2: SNHLY, FYNNEI. The V segment lost 4 bases and the J segment 6 bases; nucleotides outside the gene matches: 4. The CDR3 runs to 15 residues.

This sequence joins TRBV7-2 and TRBJ1-1; 7 bases fit TRBD1. This CDR3 has 14 amino acids. Trimming took 6 bases from V and 1 from J; bases not matched to a gene: 5. Per the germline V gene, CDR1 is SGHTA and CDR2 is FQGNSA. The CDR3 loop reads CASRPSGGNTEAFF. The CDR3 DNA reads TGTGCCAGCAGACCATCAGGGGGGAACACTGAAGCTTTCTTT.

This chain uses TRBV21-1 with TRBJ2-7; the D call TRBD1 from the table was never checked on the DNA. TRBV21-1 is an annotated pseudogene. This CDR3 has 19 amino acids. CDR3 sequence: CASSKDVKVRDSGSYEQYF. The CDR3, as DNA: TGTGCCAGCAGCAAAGACGTCAAGGTCAGGGATTCAGGCTCCTACGAGCAGTACTTC.

This rearrangement joins TRBV6-1 to TRBJ1-6; D call uncertain. Germline loops: CDR1 MNHNS, CDR2 SASEGT. The CDR3 runs to 20 residues. V was clipped by 0 bases and J by 2 bases, with 20 bases between them. The DNA for the CDR3 is TGTGCCAGCAGTGAAGCTCCGGATACCAAAGCTAGCCCCTATAATTCACCCCTCCACTTT. The encoded protein is CASSEAPDTKASPYNSPLHF.

The chain combines TRBV15 with TRBJ1-4; no definite D call. Germline CDR1 reads LNHNV; CDR2 reads YYDKDF (reference sequence). Deletions cut 0 bases from V and 7 bases from J, with 15 bases between. CDR3 length: 16 residues. The CDR3, as DNA: TGTGCCACCAGCAGAGATACTAACGGACTACTTGAAAAACTGTTTTTT. This sequence encodes CATSRDTNGLLEKLFF.

This rearrangement joins TRBV5-1 to TRBJ1-1, with D possibly being TRBD1 (5 bases). Germline assignment: CDR1 SGHRS and CDR2 YFSETQ. This CDR3 comprises 15 residues. V was shortened by 0 bases and J by 4 bases, with 13 bases between the two germline ends. CDR3 DNA sequence: TGCGCCAGCAGCTTGGATCTCCCAGGGCTCACTGAAGCTTTCTTT. Translated, it gives CASSLDLPGLTEAFF. The full variable domain, rest sourced from reference TRBV5-1 and TRBJ1-1, is KAGVTQTPRYLIKTRGQQVTLSCSPISGHRSVSWYQQTPGQGLQFLFEYFSETQRNKGNFPGRFSGRQFSNSRSEMNVSTLELGDSALYLCASSLDLPGLTEAFFGQGTRLTVV.

The chain has TRBV4-1 and TRBJ2-7, with D unclear. This CDR3 is built from 14 residues. The germline V gene encodes CDR1 MGHRA and CDR2 YSYEKL. The germline V and J ends were trimmed by 0 bases and 9 bases, with 15 bases remaining between them. CDR3 residues: CASSQDLSLRGQYF. The CDR3 nucleotides are TGCGCCAGCAGCCAAGATTTGAGCCTCCGAGGGCAGTACTTC.

The V call is TRBV9, the J call TRBJ1-6; D uncertain. Trimming took 4 bases from V and 0 from J, leaving 8 bases between them. The CDR3 sequence is 15 residues long. Looked up from germline, CDR1 is SGDLS and CDR2 is YYNGEE. The CDR3 coding sequence is TGTGCCAGCAGCACTGGGAGCTCCTATAATTCACCCCTCCACTTT. Protein product: CASSTGSSYNSPLHF.

The chain uses TRBV2 and TRBJ2-2; possible D gene TRBD1, 6 bases. With 5 bases removed from V and 5 bases from J, the gap between germline ends came to 12 bases. This CDR3 is 14 amino acids long. Germline V gene lookup returns CDR1 SNHLY and CDR2 FYNNEI. CDR3 in DNA: TGTGCCAGCAGTTGGGCAGGGGAAACCGGGGAGCTGTTTTTT. It codes for CASSWAGETGELFF.

This rearrangement joins TRBV6-5 to TRBJ2-5; 7 nucleotides align to TRBD2. Germline V gives CDR1 MNHEY, CDR2 SVGAGI. The ends lost 2 bases at V and 4 bases at J; junction bases unmatched: 1. CDR3 length: 13 residues. CDR3 loop: CASSYGGGETQYF. CDR3 sequence (DNA): TGTGCCAGCAGTTACGGGGGGGGAGAGACCCAGTACTTC.

J is TRBJ2-1 and V is TRBV10-3; TRBD1 is a possible D gene (6 bases). The germline V gene encodes CDR1 ENHRY and CDR2 SYGVKD. The V and J ends lost 6 bases and 0 bases respectively, with 12 bases between them. CDR3 length: 15 residues. CDR3 loop: CAIRPTGPSYNEQFF. DNA of the CDR3: TGTGCCATCAGACCGACAGGACCCTCCTACAATGAGCAGTTCTTC.

This rearrangement joins TRBV9 to TRBJ2-1; D gene ambiguous. This CDR3 region has 12 residues. V was shortened by 1 base and J by 9 bases, with 8 bases between the two germline ends. Germline V lookup: CDR1 SGDLS, CDR2 YYNGEE. CDR3 protein: CASSVHGAEQFF. The CDR3 DNA reads as TGTGCCAGCAGCGTACACGGAGCTGAGCAGTTCTTC.

The chain is built from TRBV7-9 and TRBJ2-5; 7 nucleotides align to TRBD1. Germline V gene data show CDR1 as SEHNR and CDR2 as FQNEAQ (reference sequence). The CDR3 has 14 residues. With V trimmed by 5 bases and J by 1 base, 4 bases remained unmatched. Here the CDR3 DNA reads TGTGCCAGCAGCCTTGGACAGGTCCAAGAGACCCAGTACTTC. It yields the protein CASSLGQVQETQYF.

This chain connects TRBV9 to TRBJ2-1; 10 bases agree with TRBD2. The CDR3 length is 16 residues. Trimming cost V 1 base and J 6 bases; bases outside gene matches: 7. Germline CDR1 is SGDLS and CDR2 is YYNGEE. The CDR3, as DNA: TGTGCCAGCAGCGTAACGGCTAGCGGGGGCCGCAATGAGCAGTTCTTC. This sequence encodes CASSVTASGGRNEQFF.

This chain joins TRBV25-1 and TRBJ2-7; unclear D gene. The CDR3 contains 11 residues. V was shortened by 4 bases and J by 6 bases, with 7 bases between the two germline ends. From germline, CDR1 is MGHDK and CDR2 SYGVNS. The DNA of the CDR3 is TGTGCCAGCAGTGCCCTCTCCGAGCAGTACTTC. Its protein product is CASSALSEQYF.

The chain is built from TRBV7-9 and TRBJ2-1, with D possibly TRBD2 on 6 matching bases. Trimming cost V 5 bases and J 7 bases, with 18 bases left between them. The CDR3 is 15 amino acids. From germline, CDR1 is SEHNR and CDR2 FQNEAQ (reference sequence). CDR3 bases: TGTGCCAGCAGCCGGAGGGACTCCTCTTGGAATGAGCAGTTCTTC. It translates to CASSRRDSSWNEQFF.

This chain joins TRBV5-6 and TRBJ1-2, with TRBD1 matching over 10 bases. The germline V gene encodes CDR1 SGHDT and CDR2 YYEEEE. The CDR3 has 12 residues. The J segment lost 14 bases and the V segment lost 4 bases, leaving 8 bases of the junction unmatched. This CDR3 is CASSLTGGLWTF. CDR3 coding DNA: TGTGCCAGCAGCCTGACAGGGGGCTTGTGGACCTTC.

This clone was found once. The chain joins TRBV21-1 to TRBJ2-7; the D call TRBD2 from the table was never checked on the DNA. TRBV21-1 is designated a pseudogene. The CDR3 has 14 amino acids. CDR3 amino acids: CASSKCGGAYEQYF. The CDR3 nucleotides are TGTGCCAGCAGCAAGTGCGGGGGGGCTTACGAGCAGTACTTC.

The rearrangement uses TRBV7-6 and TRBJ2-7, with TRBD1 as a possible D gene (5 bases). Deletions cut 2 bases from V and 3 bases from J, with 8 bases between. The CDR3 runs to 13 residues. The germline gives CDR1 SGHVS, CDR2 FNYEAQ. The CDR3 here is CASSLWTNYEQYF. CDR3 sequence (DNA): TGTGCCAGCAGCTTATGGACAAACTACGAGCAGTACTTC.

V is TRBV19 and J is TRBJ1-1; no firm D call. This CDR3 spans 10 amino acids. Deletions cut 6 bases from V and 4 bases from J, with 3 bases between. Germline lookup yields CDR1 LNHDA and CDR2 SQIVND (reference sequence). CDR3 in amino acids: CASSGTEAFF. The CDR3 nucleotides are TGTGCCAGTAGCGGCACTGAAGCTTTCTTT.

The chain combines TRBV7-6 with TRBJ2-5, with 10 bases that match TRBD2. The ends lost 5 bases at V and 4 bases at J; junction bases unmatched: 13. The CDR3 consists of 17 residues. Per the germline V gene, CDR1 is SGHVS and CDR2 is FNYEAQ. In DNA, the CDR3 is TGTGCCAGCAGCCCCTCAAAGACTAGCGGGTGGGGAGAGACCCAGTACTTC. This translates into CASSPSKTSGWGETQYF.

The chain uses TRBV7-8 and TRBJ2-1, with TRBD2 matching over 10 bases. The junction had 6 bases not matched to a gene; V was cut back by 0 bases and J by 7 bases. CDR1 is SGHVS and CDR2 is FQNEAQ in the germline V gene. The CDR3 length is 16 residues. In DNA, the CDR3 is TGTGCCAGCAGCTTAGCCAGCGGGGGGGCCGCAAATGAGCAGTTCTTC. Amino acid sequence: CASSLASGGAANEQFF.

The chain has TRBV6-5 and TRBJ2-3; the D is unclear. This CDR3 is built from 14 residues. V lost 2 bases, J lost 6 bases, and 12 bases lay in between. Germline loops: CDR1 MNHEY, CDR2 SVGAGI. CDR3 amino acids: CASSYGLAVDTQYF. In DNA form, the CDR3 reads TGTGCCAGCAGTTACGGTCTGGCGGTGGATACGCAGTATTTT.

This clone was detected once. In nucleotides, the CDR3 is TGTGCCAGCAGTTACGTACGGGGGGTCGACGAGCAGTACTTC. Amino acid sequence: CASSYVRGVDEQYF. The V call is TRBV6-2 or TRBV6-3, the J call TRBJ2-7; TRBD2 matches at 7 bases. Germline lookup yields CDR1 MNHEY and CDR2 SVGEGT. This CDR3 has 14 residues. The V and J ends lost 2 bases and 5 bases, in that order; junction bases with no gene match: 6.